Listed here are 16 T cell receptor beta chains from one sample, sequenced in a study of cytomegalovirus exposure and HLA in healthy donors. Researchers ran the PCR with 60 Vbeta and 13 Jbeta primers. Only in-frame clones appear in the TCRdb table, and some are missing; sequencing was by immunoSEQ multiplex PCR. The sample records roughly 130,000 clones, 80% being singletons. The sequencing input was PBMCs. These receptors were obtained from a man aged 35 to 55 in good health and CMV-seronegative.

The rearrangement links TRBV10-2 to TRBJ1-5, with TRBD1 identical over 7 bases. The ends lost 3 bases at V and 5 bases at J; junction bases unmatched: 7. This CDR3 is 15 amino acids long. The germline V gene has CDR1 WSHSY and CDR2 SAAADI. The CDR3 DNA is TGCGCCAGCAGTGAAGGCAGGGGGACCGATCAGCCCCAGCATTTT. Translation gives CASSEGRGTDQPQHF.

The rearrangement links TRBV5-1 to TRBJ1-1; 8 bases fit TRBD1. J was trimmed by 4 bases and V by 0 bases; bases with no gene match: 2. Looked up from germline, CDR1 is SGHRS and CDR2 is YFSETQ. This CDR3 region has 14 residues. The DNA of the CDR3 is TGCGCCAGCAGCTTGGGAGGACAGGGCACTGAAGCTTTCTTT. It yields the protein CASSLGGQGTEAFF.

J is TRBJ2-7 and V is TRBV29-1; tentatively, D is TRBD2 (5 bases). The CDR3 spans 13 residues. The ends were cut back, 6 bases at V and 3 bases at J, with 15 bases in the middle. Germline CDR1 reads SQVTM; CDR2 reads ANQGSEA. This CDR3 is CSVAGLVGYEQYF. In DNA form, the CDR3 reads TGCAGCGTGGCAGGACTGGTGGGCTACGAGCAGTACTTC.

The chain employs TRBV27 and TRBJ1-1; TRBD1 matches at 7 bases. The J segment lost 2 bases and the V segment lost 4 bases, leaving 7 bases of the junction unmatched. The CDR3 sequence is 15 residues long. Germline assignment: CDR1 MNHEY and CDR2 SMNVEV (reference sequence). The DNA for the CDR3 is TGTGCCAGCAGTTACCGGGGACAGTTTAACACTGAAGCTTTCTTT. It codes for CASSYRGQFNTEAFF.

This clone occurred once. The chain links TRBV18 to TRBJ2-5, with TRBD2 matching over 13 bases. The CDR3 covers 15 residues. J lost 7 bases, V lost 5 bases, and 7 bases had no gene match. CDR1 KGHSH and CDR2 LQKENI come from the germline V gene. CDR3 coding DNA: TGTGCCAGCTCAGGGACTAGCGGGGTCCTCGTGACCCAGTACTTC. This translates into CASSGTSGVLVTQYF.

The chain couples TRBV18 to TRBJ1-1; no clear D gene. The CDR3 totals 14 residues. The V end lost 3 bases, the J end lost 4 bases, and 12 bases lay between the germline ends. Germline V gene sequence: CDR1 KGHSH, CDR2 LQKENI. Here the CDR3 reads CASSPGRTGTEAFF. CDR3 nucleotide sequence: TGTGCCAGCTCACCGGGGAGGACGGGCACTGAAGCTTTCTTT. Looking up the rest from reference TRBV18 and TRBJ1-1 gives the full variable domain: NAGVMQNPRHLVRRRGQEARLRCSPMKGHSHVYWYRQLPEEGLKFMVYLQKENIIDESGMPKERFSAEFPKEGPSILRIQQVVRGDSAAYFCASSPGRTGTEAFFGQGTRLTVV.

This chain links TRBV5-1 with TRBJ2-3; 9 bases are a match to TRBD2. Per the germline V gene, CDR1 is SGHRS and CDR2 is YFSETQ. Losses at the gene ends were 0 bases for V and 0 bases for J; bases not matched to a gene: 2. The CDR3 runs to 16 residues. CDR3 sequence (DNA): TGCGCCAGCAGCTTGGGGACTAGCGAGAGCACAGATACGCAGTATTTT. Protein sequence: CASSLGTSESTDTQYF. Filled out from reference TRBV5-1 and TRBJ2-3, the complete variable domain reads KAGVTQTPRYLIKTRGQQVTLSCSPISGHRSVSWYQQTPGQGLQFLFEYFSETQRNKGNFPGRFSGRQFSNSRSEMNVSTLELGDSALYLCASSLGTSESTDTQYFGPGTRLTVL.

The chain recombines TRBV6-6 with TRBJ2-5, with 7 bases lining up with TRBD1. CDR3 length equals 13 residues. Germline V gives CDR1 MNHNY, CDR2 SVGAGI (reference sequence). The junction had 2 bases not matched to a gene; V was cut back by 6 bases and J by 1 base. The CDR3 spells CASRSGGQETQYF. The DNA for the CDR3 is TGTGCCAGCAGGTCAGGGGGCCAAGAGACCCAGTACTTC.

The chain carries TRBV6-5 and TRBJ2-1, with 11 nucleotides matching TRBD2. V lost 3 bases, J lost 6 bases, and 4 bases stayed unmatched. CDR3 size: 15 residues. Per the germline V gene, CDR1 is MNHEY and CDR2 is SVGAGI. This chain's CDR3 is CASSYSGRAANEQFF. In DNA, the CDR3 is TGTGCCAGCAGTTATAGCGGGAGGGCCGCCAATGAGCAGTTCTTC.

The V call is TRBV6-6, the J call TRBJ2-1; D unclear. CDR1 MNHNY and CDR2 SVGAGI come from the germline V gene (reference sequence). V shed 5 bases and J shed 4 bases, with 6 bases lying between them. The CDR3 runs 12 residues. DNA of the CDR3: TGTGCCAGCAGTCGCCAGTACAATGAGCAGTTCTTC. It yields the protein CASSRQYNEQFF.

The CDR3 bases are TGTGCCAGCAGTGAATGGAGGGCCACTGAAGCTTTCTTT. Protein product: CASSEWRATEAFF. The gene calls are TRBV2 and TRBJ1-1; D call uncertain. Germline loops: CDR1 SNHLY, CDR2 FYNNEI. Trimming took off 2 bases at V and 4 bases at J, with 8 bases between the two ends. This CDR3 comprises 13 residues.

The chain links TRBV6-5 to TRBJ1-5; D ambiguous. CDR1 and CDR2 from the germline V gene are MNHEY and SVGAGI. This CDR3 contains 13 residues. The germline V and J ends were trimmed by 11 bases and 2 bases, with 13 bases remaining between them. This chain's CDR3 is CASTPGGNQPQHF. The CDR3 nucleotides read TGTGCCTCCACCCCCGGGGGCAATCAGCCCCAGCATTTT.

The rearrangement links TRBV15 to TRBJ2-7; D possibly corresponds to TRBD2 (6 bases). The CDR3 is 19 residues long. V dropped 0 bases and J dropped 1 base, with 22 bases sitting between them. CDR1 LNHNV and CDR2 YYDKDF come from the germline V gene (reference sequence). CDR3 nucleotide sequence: TGTGCCACCAGCAGAGATCGGCAGGGAGGCCAACTGGGTTCCTACGAGCAGTACTTC. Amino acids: CATSRDRQGGQLGSYEQYF.

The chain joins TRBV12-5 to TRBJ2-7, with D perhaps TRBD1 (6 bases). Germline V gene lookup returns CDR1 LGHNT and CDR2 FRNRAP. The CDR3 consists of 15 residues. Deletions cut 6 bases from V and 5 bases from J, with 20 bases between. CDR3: CASGPIHRVRDEQYF. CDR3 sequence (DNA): TGTGCTAGTGGACCCATCCACAGGGTTAGGGACGAGCAGTACTTC.

The CDR3 DNA reads TGTGCCAGCAGCACAGGCAGGGGACAGGGGCTCGGTGGCTACACCTTC. Translation: CASSTGRGQGLGGYTF. The chain carries TRBV7-2 and TRBJ1-2, with TRBD1 identical over 10 bases. Losses at the gene ends were 5 bases for V and 7 bases for J; bases not matched to a gene: 13. Germline loops: CDR1 SGHTA, CDR2 FQGNSA. The CDR3 is 16 amino acids.

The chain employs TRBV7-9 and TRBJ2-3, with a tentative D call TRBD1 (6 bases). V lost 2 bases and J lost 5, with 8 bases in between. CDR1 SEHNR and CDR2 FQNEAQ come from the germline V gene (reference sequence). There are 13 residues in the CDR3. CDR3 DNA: TGTGCCAGCAGCTTATCGGACAGAGATACGCAGTATTTT. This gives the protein CASSLSDRDTQYF. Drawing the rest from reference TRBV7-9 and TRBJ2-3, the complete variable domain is DTGVSQNPRHKITKRGQNVTFRCDPISEHNRLYWYRQTLGQGPEFLTYFQNEAQLEKSRLLSDRFSAERPKGSFSTLEIQRTEQGDSAMYLCASSLSDRDTQYFGPGTRLTVL.